This is a list of T cell receptor beta chains from one sample in a study of blood T cell repertoires in COVID-19. TCRdb's copy holds only in-frame clones and misses some; the assay was immunoSEQ multiplex PCR. The sample yields 250,000 to 300,000 clones, approximately 90% seen once. Sequenced input: PBMCs or T cells enriched from blood (not recorded which). The receptors were sampled from a woman aged 60-75 years in a cohort exposed to, infected with or recovered from COVID-19 (not recorded which). The CDR3 runs from the conserved cysteine through the conserved F or W. Fields, in order: D gene, J gene, V gene, CDR3 protein, CDR3 DNA. A D gene is named only where the DNA matches it firmly.

D: TRBD1; J: TRBJ1-2; V: TRBV5-1; CDR3: CASSWGTGTGVGYTF; DNA: TGCGCCAGCAGCTGGGGTACCGGGACAGGGGTTGGCTACACCTTC
D: TRBD2; J: TRBJ2-2; V: TRBV29-1; CDR3: CSGGRAAGELFF; DNA: TGCAGCGGCGGGAGGGCCGCCGGGGAGCTGTTTTTT
D: NA; J: TRBJ1-1; V: TRBV28; CDR3: CASSARVGMNTEAFF; DNA: TGTGCCAGCAGTGCCAGGGTAGGGATGAACACTGAAGCTTTCTTT
D: TRBD1; J: TRBJ1-6; V: TRBV28; CDR3: CASSSVGTENSPLHF; DNA: TGTGCCAGCAGTTCAGTCGGGACAGAAAATTCACCCCTCCACTTT
D: TRBD1; J: TRBJ2-7; V: TRBV29-1; CDR3: CSVLDRAAYEQYF; DNA: TGCAGCGTTCTTGACAGGGCCGCCTACGAGCAGTACTTC
D: NA; J: TRBJ2-1; V: TRBV5-5; CDR3: CASSRDSSGYNEQFF; DNA: TGTGCCAGCAGTCGGGACTCCTCGGGATACAATGAGCAGTTCTTC
D: TRBD1; J: TRBJ2-7; V: TRBV3-1/TRBV3-2; CDR3: CASSQDRTGDYEQYF; DNA: TGTGCCAGCAGCCAAGATCGGACAGGAGATTACGAGCAGTACTTC
D: NA; J: TRBJ2-5; V: TRBV7-9; CDR3: CASSLVGVPQETQYF; DNA: TGTGCCAGCAGCTTAGTTGGAGTACCCCAAGAGACCCAGTACTTC
D: TRBD2; J: TRBJ2-1; V: TRBV19; CDR3: CASNPTSGRAHNEQFF; DNA: TGTGCCAGTAACCCGACTAGCGGGAGGGCCCACAATGAGCAGTTCTTC
D: TRBD1; J: TRBJ2-7; V: TRBV5-1; CDR3: CASSRDRAEQYF; DNA: TGCGCCAGCAGCCGGGACAGGGCCGAGCAGTACTTC